One sample yielded the 31 T cell receptor beta chains listed below, sequenced in a study of blood T cell repertoires in COVID-19. Measured with immunoSEQ multiplex PCR; TCRdb has only the in-frame clones, and not every one. The repertoire holds around 250,000 clones, with 85% to 90% as singletons. Specimen: peripheral blood. These receptors came from a woman aged 55-70 years with COVID-19, enrolled during active disease.

This chain connects TRBV7-9 to TRBJ2-3, with TRBD2 matching 14 bases. The CDR3 is 16 residues long. The germline CDR1 and CDR2 sequences are SEHNR and FQNEAQ (reference sequence). With 6 bases clipped from V and 6 bases from J, the junction kept 8 bases outside the gene matches. CDR3 loop: CASRPGLAGARDTQYF. In DNA, the CDR3 is TGTGCCAGCAGACCGGGACTAGCGGGGGCCCGCGATACGCAGTATTTT. Full variable domain (rest looked up from reference TRBV7-9 and TRBJ2-3): DTGVSQNPRHKITKRGQNVTFRCDPISEHNRLYWYRQTLGQGPEFLTYFQNEAQLEKSRLLSDRFSAERPKGSFSTLEIQRTEQGDSAMYLCASRPGLAGARDTQYFGPGTRLTVL.

The chain employs TRBV4-1 and TRBJ2-7; tentative D call: TRBD2 (6 bases). CDR3 length equals 14 residues. Germline V gene data show CDR1 as MGHRA and CDR2 as YSYEKL. The ends were cut back, 2 bases at V and 4 bases at J, with 12 bases in the middle. The CDR3 DNA is TGCGCCAGCAGCCAAACCGACGGGACTTACGAGCAGTACTTC. It is translated as CASSQTDGTYEQYF.

This chain links TRBV13 with TRBJ1-1, with D possibly being TRBD1 (6 bases). V gave up 5 bases and J gave up 0 bases, with 7 bases separating them. Looked up from germline, CDR1 is PRHDT and CDR2 is FYEKMQ (reference sequence). CDR3 length: 13 amino acids. The CDR3 region has the DNA TGTGCCAGCAGCACAGGGATGAACACTGAAGCTTTCTTT. This translates into CASSTGMNTEAFF.

The chain is built from TRBV3-1 (or the pseudogene TRBV3-2) and TRBJ1-6, with D possibly TRBD1 on 6 matching bases. The germline CDR1 and CDR2 sequences are LGHDT and YNNKEL (reference sequence). V was cut by 1 base and J by 9 bases, with 16 bases left in between. The length of the CDR3 is 16 residues. In DNA form, the CDR3 reads TGTGCCAGCAGCCAAGTCTACCAGGGGAGGGGTTCACCCCTCCACTTT. Amino acids: CASSQVYQGRGSPLHF.

The chain carries TRBV2 and TRBJ2-5, with D perhaps TRBD2 (6 bases). CDR1 is SNHLY, CDR2 FYNNEI, per germline. The CDR3 extends over 12 amino acids. Trimming removed 10 bases from V and 2 bases from J, with 11 bases in between. The CDR3 loop reads CATLEGQETQYF. The CDR3 nucleotides read TGTGCCACCCTGGAGGGACAAGAGACCCAGTACTTC.

The V call is TRBV5-6, the J call TRBJ2-2; 8 bases agree with TRBD1. The V gene end was trimmed by 7 bases and the J gene end by 4 bases; junction bases not matched to a gene: 6. The CDR3 is 14 residues long. Germline CDR1 and CDR2: SGHDT and YYEEEE. In DNA, the CDR3 is TGTGCCAGCGGGGATACAGGGGGCACCGGGGAGCTGTTTTTT. It is translated as CASGDTGGTGELFF.

The chain carries TRBV6-5 and TRBJ2-1, with 7 bases aligning to TRBD2. The CDR3 spans 14 residues. V dropped 6 bases and J dropped 7; count of bases not matched to a gene: 9. Per germline, CDR1 MNHEY and CDR2 SVGAGI. The CDR3 here is CASRSGGGGNEQFF. DNA of the CDR3: TGTGCCAGCAGAAGCGGCGGGGGAGGGAATGAGCAGTTCTTC.

The rearrangement uses TRBV7-3 and TRBJ2-3; no clear D. Germline CDR1 SGHTA, CDR2 FQGTGA. Deletions cut 4 bases from V and 12 bases from J, with 17 bases between. CDR3 size: 13 residues. The CDR3 loop is CASSSRSREVQYF. DNA for the CDR3: TGTGCCAGCAGCTCGCGGAGCCGAGAGGTCCAGTATTTT.

This sequence joins TRBV9 and TRBJ1-5; maybe TRBD1 (6 bases). V was cut by 4 bases and J by 2 bases, with 16 bases left in between. Germline V gives CDR1 SGDLS, CDR2 YYNGEE. This CDR3 spans 16 amino acids. In DNA, the CDR3 is TGTGCCAGCAGCCCTGGGTGGGCAGGGGGCAATCAGCCCCAGCATTTT. It codes for CASSPGWAGGNQPQHF. Complete variable domain (other parts from reference TRBV9 and TRBJ1-5): DSGVTQTPKHLITATGQRVTLRCSPRSGDLSVYWYQQSLDQGLQFLIQYYNGEERAKGNILERFSAQQFPDLHSELNLSSLELGDSALYFCASSPGWAGGNQPQHFGDGTRLSIL.

This chain joins TRBV15 and TRBJ1-1; the D is unclear. This CDR3 region has 16 residues. V lost 0 bases to trimming and J lost 1 base, with 12 bases between them. Germline V gives CDR1 LNHNV, CDR2 YYDKDF (reference sequence). The CDR3 coding sequence is TGTGCCACCAGCAGAGATCTGGGTGAGGGGAACACTGAAGCTTTCTTT. Amino acid sequence: CATSRDLGEGNTEAFF.

The chain has TRBV5-6 and TRBJ1-1; D may be TRBD1 (6 bases). CDR3 length equals 13 residues. Germline V lookup: CDR1 SGHDT, CDR2 YYEEEE. The V end was cut by 3 bases, the J end by 6 bases, with 12 bases between. The CDR3 bases are TGTGCCAGCAGCTGGGGCCCAGGGGCTGAAGCTTTCTTT. Its translation: CASSWGPGAEAFF.

The CDR3 reads CASSLPTTVPGNTIYF. DNA of the CDR3: TGCGCCAGCAGCCTACCCACGACAGTACCTGGAAACACCATATATTTT. The chain carries TRBV4-1 and TRBJ1-3, with D possibly matching TRBD1 (5 bases). Germline CDR1 and CDR2: MGHRA and YSYEKL. Trimming removed 4 bases from V and 2 bases from J, with 15 bases in between. This CDR3 is built from 16 residues.

This clone appeared a single time. The rearrangement links TRBV5-1 to TRBJ1-6; D unresolved. The V end lost 4 bases, the J end lost 8 bases, and 10 bases lay between the germline ends. Germline CDR1 is SGHRS and CDR2 is YFSETQ. The CDR3 consists of 13 residues. The CDR3 region has the DNA TGCGCCAGCAGCCCAGGCGGGGATTCACCCCTCCACTTT. This translates into CASSPGGDSPLHF.

V and J are TRBV9 and TRBJ1-1; 9 nucleotides match TRBD1. The CDR3 runs to 16 residues. The trim removed 0 bases at V and 1 base at J, leaving 4 bases unmatched. Germline V gene sequence: CDR1 SGDLS, CDR2 YYNGEE. The CDR3 region is CASSVAGQGWNTEAFF. The CDR3, as DNA: TGTGCCAGCAGCGTAGCGGGACAGGGTTGGAACACTGAAGCTTTCTTT.

V gene TRBV5-6 combines with J gene TRBJ1-2, with unresolved D. Deletions cut 4 bases from V and 2 bases from J, with 12 bases between. The CDR3 runs to 14 residues. Germline CDR1 and CDR2: SGHDT and YYEEEE. The DNA for the CDR3 is TGTGCCAGCAGCGGGCGCGGAGGGAACTATGGCTACACCTTC. It specifies CASSGRGGNYGYTF.

The chain recombines TRBV19 with TRBJ2-2; unclear D gene. The germline V and J ends were trimmed by 5 bases and 0 bases, with 7 bases remaining between them. The CDR3 has 14 amino acids. The germline CDR1 and CDR2 sequences are LNHDA and SQIVND (reference sequence). The CDR3 DNA is TGTGCCAGTAGTCCCCAAACGAACACCGGGGAGCTGTTTTTT. Protein product: CASSPQTNTGELFF.

The genes are TRBV7-8 and TRBJ2-7; 11 nucleotides match TRBD2. With 5 bases clipped from V and 3 bases from J, the junction kept 3 bases outside the gene matches. Germline CDR1 reads SGHVS; CDR2 reads FQNEAQ. The CDR3 extends over 14 amino acids. CDR3 coding DNA: TGTGCCAGCAGCCCTGGGACTAGCGGCTACGAGCAGTACTTC. Translation gives CASSPGTSGYEQYF.

The chain couples TRBV14 to TRBJ1-3; no definite D call. V gave up 4 bases and J gave up 0 bases, with 7 bases separating them. The germline V gene has CDR1 SGHDN and CDR2 FVKESK. This CDR3 is 14 amino acids long. CDR3 region: CASSLLSSGNTIYF. CDR3 nucleotide sequence: TGTGCCAGCAGCCTTCTCAGCTCTGGAAACACCATATATTTT.

This sequence joins TRBV24-1 and TRBJ1-2; D unresolved. The V gene's germline CDR1 is KGHDR and CDR2 SFDVKD. The CDR3 loop spans 13 amino acids. Trimming left V 4 bases short and J 8 bases short, with 13 bases between. The CDR3 sequence: CATSDRRGQGYTF. The CDR3 nucleotides read TGTGCCACCAGTGACAGACGAGGCCAGGGCTACACCTTC.

The chain is built from TRBV7-6 and TRBJ2-7; the D gene is possibly TRBD1 (5 bases). CDR3 length equals 16 residues. CDR1 SGHVS and CDR2 FNYEAQ come from the germline V gene. Deletions cut 0 bases from V and 2 bases from J, with 14 bases between. The CDR3 coding sequence is TGTGCCAGCAGCTTAGCAGGGGCAGCCAGAACCTACGAGCAGTACTTC. This codes for CASSLAGAARTYEQYF.

V gene TRBV4-3 combines with J gene TRBJ2-1; D is ambiguous. CDR1 and CDR2 from the germline V gene are LGHNA and YSLEER. Trimming took off 0 bases at V and 2 bases at J, with 11 bases between the two ends. The CDR3 is 16 residues long. As DNA, the CDR3 is TGCGCCAGCAGCCAAGATCCCCCCGGTACCTACAATGAGCAGTTCTTC. It is translated as CASSQDPPGTYNEQFF.

This chain joins TRBV7-9 and TRBJ2-1; D might be TRBD1 (7 bases). Germline V gene sequence: CDR1 SEHNR, CDR2 FQNEAQ (reference sequence). The V and J ends lost 2 bases and 6 bases respectively, with 14 bases between them. CDR3 length equals 15 residues. DNA for the CDR3: TGTGCCAGCAGCTTACCGGCAGGGGGGCGCAATGAGCAGTTCTTC. Amino acids: CASSLPAGGRNEQFF.

The chain carries TRBV5-8 and TRBJ1-1; a possible D gene is TRBD1 (6 bases). Trimming removed 1 base from V and 6 bases from J, with 13 bases in between. The CDR3 is 14 residues long. CDR1 and CDR2 from the germline V gene are SGHTS and YDEGEE. CDR3 protein: CASSLMTGSSEAFF. CDR3 coding DNA: TGTGCCAGCAGCTTGATGACAGGATCTTCTGAAGCTTTCTTT.

This clone has at least ten counts. The chain is built from TRBV29-1 and TRBJ1-2, with 11 bases that match TRBD1. Trimming took 7 bases from V and 7 from J; bases not matched to a gene: 11. Germline V CDR1 and CDR2: SQVTM, ANQGSEA. This CDR3 has 14 residues. Written as DNA, the CDR3 is TGCAGCGCCCTACTCCGGGACAGGGGGTTTGGCTACACCTTC. It translates to CSALLRDRGFGYTF.

The V gene is TRBV5-4, the J gene TRBJ1-4; D remains ambiguous. This CDR3 has 16 amino acids. The germline V gene has CDR1 SGHNT and CDR2 YYREEE (reference sequence). The ends were cut back, 0 bases at V and 4 bases at J, with 13 bases in the middle. The CDR3 sequence: CASSLDGGLYNEKLFF. CDR3 DNA sequence: TGTGCCAGCAGCTTGGACGGAGGGTTGTATAATGAAAAACTGTTTTTT.

This clone has a handful of counts. This sequence joins TRBV2 and TRBJ1-1; perhaps TRBD1 as D (6 bases). Germline V gene data show CDR1 as SNHLY and CDR2 as FYNNEI. The CDR3 is 17 amino acids. Trimming took 6 bases from V and 8 from J, leaving 28 bases between them. CDR3 nucleotides: TGTGCCAGCAGGAAAAAAGGGGGTCCGGGGGGTCCAACCGAAGCTTTCTTT. Translation: CASRKKGGPGGPTEAFF.

This clone was detected only a few times. This chain links TRBV29-1 with TRBJ1-1; D not certain. The CDR3 loop spans 11 amino acids. From germline, CDR1 is SQVTM and CDR2 ANQGSEA. V was pared by 4 bases and J by 3 bases, with 6 bases between. The CDR3 DNA follows: TGCAGCGTTGGGTTAGACACTGAAGCTTTCTTT. This codes for CSVGLDTEAFF.

V gene TRBV7-8 combines with J gene TRBJ1-5; D possibly corresponds to TRBD1 (5 bases). Trimming shortened V by 3 bases and J by 0 bases, and 21 bases separated the two germline ends. Germline V lookup: CDR1 SGHVS, CDR2 FQNEAQ. This CDR3 spans 19 amino acids. In DNA form, the CDR3 reads TGTGCCAGCAGCTTGCGTGTGACAGCGACTTCGTATAGCAATCAGCCCCAGCATTTT. Amino acids: CASSLRVTATSYSNQPQHF.

V usage is TRBV9 and J usage is TRBJ1-6, with TRBD1 matching 9 bases. J lost 8 bases, V lost 0 bases, and 3 bases had no gene match. There are 15 residues in the CDR3. Germline CDR1 and CDR2: SGDLS and YYNGEE. CDR3 DNA: TGTGCCAGCAGCGTAGAGGGACAGGGACATTCACCCCTCCACTTT. This codes for CASSVEGQGHSPLHF.

The chain is built from TRBV10-1 and TRBJ2-2, with 13 bases lining up with TRBD2. The CDR3 runs to 16 residues. The V gene end was trimmed by 3 bases and the J gene end by 6 bases; junction bases not matched to a gene: 4. In germline, CDR1 is WNHNN, CDR2 SYGVQD (reference sequence). For the CDR3, the DNA is TGCGCCAGCAGTGAAACTAGCGGGGGGGTGGCCGGGGAGCTGTTTTTT. This translates into CASSETSGGVAGELFF.

This chain connects TRBV7-2 to TRBJ2-7; 8 positions match TRBD1. Per the germline V gene, CDR1 is SGHTA and CDR2 is FQGNSA. The CDR3 consists of 15 residues. J lost 6 bases, V lost 6 bases, and 13 bases had no gene match. CDR3 sequence: CASRPPGQVRGEQYF. The CDR3 DNA is TGTGCCAGCAGACCTCCGGGACAGGTCCGGGGCGAGCAGTACTTC.